A selection of T cell receptor beta chains follows, all from one sample in a study of blood T cell repertoires in COVID-19. Sequenced by immunoSEQ multiplex PCR; TCRdb stores in-frame clones only, minus some. The table includes 310,000 or so clones, roughly 88% detected once. Sequencing input: peripheral blood. The source is a woman in her 50s with acute or convalescent COVID-19. Each CDR3 is given with its conserved first and last residue. The D gene is left open where the match is weak. The size field is filled for only some rows; it gives once, few, many or a size class.

d_call,v_call,j_call,clone_size,cdr3_nt,cdr3_aa
TRBD1,TRBV28,TRBJ1-2,-,TGTGCCAGCAGTTTACCCCCTGGACAGGGGTATGGCTACACCTTC,CASSLPPGQGYGYTF
-,TRBV14,TRBJ1-2,few,TGTGCCAGCAGCCCGATGCGGCAGGGTCTTAACTATGGCTACACCTTC,CASSPMRQGLNYGYTF
-,TRBV28,TRBJ1-1,few,TGTGCCAGCAGTGCCTTGACAGAAAACACTGAAGCTTTCTTT,CASSALTENTEAFF
TRBD1,TRBV19,TRBJ2-1,-,TGTGCCAGTAGCCCGGGACAGGGGAACTACAATGAGCAGTTCTTC,CASSPGQGNYNEQFF
-,TRBV4-1,TRBJ2-1,-,TGCGCCAGCAGCCAAGCTAGCCCCGAGTTTAGTGAGCAGTTCTTC,CASSQASPEFSEQFF
TRBD1,TRBV5-1,TRBJ1-2,-,TGCGCCAGCAGCTTCAACCGGGACAGGAGCTATGGCTACACCTTC,CASSFNRDRSYGYTF
-,TRBV3-1/TRBV3-2,TRBJ1-4,-,TGTGCCAGCAGCCAAGTTTCAGGGTGGAATGAAAAACTGTTTTTT,CASSQVSGWNEKLFF
-,TRBV9,TRBJ1-2,once,TGTGCCAGCAGCGTAGGCCTGCGGGATGGCTACACCTTC,CASSVGLRDGYTF
-,TRBV28,TRBJ2-7,-,TGTGCCAGCAGTTCCCCAGGGATATCCTACGAGCAGTACTTC,CASSSPGISYEQYF
-,TRBV3-1/TRBV3-2,TRBJ2-7,-,TGTGCCAGCAGCCAAGGGTTAGGGGCCTACGAGCAGTACTTC,CASSQGLGAYEQYF
TRBD1,TRBV7-2,TRBJ1-6,-,TGTGCCAGCAGCCTACAGGGGATCAACTCACCCCTCCACTTT,CASSLQGINSPLHF
-,TRBV5-1,TRBJ2-1,-,TGCGCCAGCAGTGACCCCAACAGGGACCATGAGCAGTTCTTC,CASSDPNRDHEQFF
TRBD1,TRBV5-1,TRBJ1-4,-,TGCGCCAGCAGCAACCCGGGACAGGGGATCGCATCTAATGAAAAACTGTTTTTT,CASSNPGQGIASNEKLFF
-,TRBV27,TRBJ1-2,once,TGTGCCAGCAGTTTATCTCAGGGGAACTATGGCTACACCTTC,CASSLSQGNYGYTF
-,TRBV2,TRBJ1-2,-,TGTGCCAGCAGCGAGGCCCTCGATTATGGCTACACCTTC,CASSEALDYGYTF
-,TRBV15,TRBJ1-5,-,TGTGCCACCAGCAGAGATAGGGGCGGACAGCCCCAGCATTTT,CATSRDRGGQPQHF
TRBD1,TRBV7-3,TRBJ2-7,-,TGTGCCAGCAGCCGAGACCGGGACAGTACCCACGAGCAGTACTTC,CASSRDRDSTHEQYF
-,TRBV7-2,TRBJ1-2,-,TGTGCCAGCAGCCTATCCCTACAGGGCGCTAACTATGGCTACACCTTC,CASSLSLQGANYGYTF
-,TRBV6-2/TRBV6-3,TRBJ2-1,few,TGTGCCAGCAGTTATAGTGAGTACAATGAGCAGTTCTTC,CASSYSEYNEQFF
-,TRBV5-8,TRBJ2-1,-,TGTGCCAGCAGCCTCTATGGGACTCCCAGCTCCTACAATGAGCAGTTCTTC,CASSLYGTPSSYNEQFF